The rows below give T cell receptor beta chains drawn from one sample of a study of cytomegalovirus exposure and HLA in healthy donors. Libraries were prepared by immunoSEQ multiplex PCR; TCRdb keeps only in-frame clonotypes and omits some of them. The data show approximately 180,000 clones, with roughly 81% seen just once and 4.8% held by the top ten. The sample consisted of PBMCs. These receptor sequences come from a girl between 5 and 17 years old in good health and CMV-seropositive. Each CDR3 is given with its conserved first and last residue. The D gene is left open where the match is weak. Rows may omit the clone size; those that give it use once, few, many or a size class.

J gene	clone size	D gene	V gene	CDR3 DNA	CDR3 protein
TRBJ1-2	NA	TRBD1	TRBV7-8	TGTGCCAGCAGCCCCCGGACAGGGCGCTACACCTTC	CASSPRTGRYTF
TRBJ2-2	NA	NA	TRBV6-4	TGTGCCAGCAAACCCGGCGGATACACCGGGGAGCTGTTTTTT	CASKPGGYTGELFF
TRBJ1-2	NA	NA	TRBV5-5	TGTGCCAGCAGCTTGGAACAGGACCCGATCTATGGCTACACCTTC	CASSLEQDPIYGYTF
TRBJ2-1	NA	TRBD2	TRBV7-8	TGTGCCAGCAGCTTAGCGGGTAGCGGGGGGCGATACAATGAGCAGTTCTTC	CASSLAGSGGRYNEQFF
TRBJ2-3	NA	TRBD2	TRBV11-3	TGTGCCAGCAGCTTGTTAGCGGGGGGCACAGATACGCAGTATTTT	CASSLLAGGTDTQYF
TRBJ2-2	NA	TRBD1	TRBV2	TGTGCCACCGGGACAGAGTTAGCCACCGGGGAGCTGTTTTTT	CATGTELATGELFF
TRBJ2-7	NA	TRBD1	TRBV7-3	TGTGCCAGCAGCCAAGGGACAGGGGGCATCTACGAGCAGTACTTC	CASSQGTGGIYEQYF
TRBJ1-5	NA	TRBD1	TRBV9	TGTGCCAGCAGCCCCCGGACAGGGGGCACTAGCAATCAGCCCCAGCATTTT	CASSPRTGGTSNQPQHF
TRBJ2-1	NA	NA	TRBV7-9	TGTGCCAGCAGCTTAGCCGGGGGACAGTTATACAATGAGCAGTTCTTC	CASSLAGGQLYNEQFF
TRBJ2-5	NA	TRBD1	TRBV4-1	TGCGCCAGCAGCCAAACCGGGACAGGGGTAGAGACCCAGTACTTC	CASSQTGTGVETQYF
TRBJ2-1	NA	TRBD1	TRBV6-5	TGTGCCAGCAGTGTACAGGGGTACGGTCAGCAGTTCTTC	CASSVQGYGQQFF
TRBJ2-6	NA	NA	TRBV4-1	TGCGCCAGCAGCCAGCGGATCTCTGGGGCCAACGTCCTGACTTTC	CASSQRISGANVLTF
TRBJ2-1	NA	TRBD2	TRBV11-2	TGTGCCAGCAGCTTAAGGCTAGCGGGGGGGTCAGGGGAGCAGTTCTTC	CASSLRLAGGSGEQFF
TRBJ1-5	once	NA	TRBV6-1	TGTGCCAGCAGTGACCGTGTATTCCAGCCCCAGCATTTT	CASSDRVFQPQHF
TRBJ2-5	NA	NA	TRBV19	TGTGCCAGTAGTATAGGCGTTCCCCAAGAGACCCAGTACTTC	CASSIGVPQETQYF
TRBJ1-5	NA	NA	TRBV19	TGTGCCAGTAGTTTAGCCCTCAGTCAGCCCCAGCATTTT	CASSLALSQPQHF
TRBJ2-1	NA	TRBD2	TRBV2	TGTGCCAGCAGCCCACAGACTAGCTGGGGGGGGGATGAGCAGTTCTTC	CASSPQTSWGGDEQFF